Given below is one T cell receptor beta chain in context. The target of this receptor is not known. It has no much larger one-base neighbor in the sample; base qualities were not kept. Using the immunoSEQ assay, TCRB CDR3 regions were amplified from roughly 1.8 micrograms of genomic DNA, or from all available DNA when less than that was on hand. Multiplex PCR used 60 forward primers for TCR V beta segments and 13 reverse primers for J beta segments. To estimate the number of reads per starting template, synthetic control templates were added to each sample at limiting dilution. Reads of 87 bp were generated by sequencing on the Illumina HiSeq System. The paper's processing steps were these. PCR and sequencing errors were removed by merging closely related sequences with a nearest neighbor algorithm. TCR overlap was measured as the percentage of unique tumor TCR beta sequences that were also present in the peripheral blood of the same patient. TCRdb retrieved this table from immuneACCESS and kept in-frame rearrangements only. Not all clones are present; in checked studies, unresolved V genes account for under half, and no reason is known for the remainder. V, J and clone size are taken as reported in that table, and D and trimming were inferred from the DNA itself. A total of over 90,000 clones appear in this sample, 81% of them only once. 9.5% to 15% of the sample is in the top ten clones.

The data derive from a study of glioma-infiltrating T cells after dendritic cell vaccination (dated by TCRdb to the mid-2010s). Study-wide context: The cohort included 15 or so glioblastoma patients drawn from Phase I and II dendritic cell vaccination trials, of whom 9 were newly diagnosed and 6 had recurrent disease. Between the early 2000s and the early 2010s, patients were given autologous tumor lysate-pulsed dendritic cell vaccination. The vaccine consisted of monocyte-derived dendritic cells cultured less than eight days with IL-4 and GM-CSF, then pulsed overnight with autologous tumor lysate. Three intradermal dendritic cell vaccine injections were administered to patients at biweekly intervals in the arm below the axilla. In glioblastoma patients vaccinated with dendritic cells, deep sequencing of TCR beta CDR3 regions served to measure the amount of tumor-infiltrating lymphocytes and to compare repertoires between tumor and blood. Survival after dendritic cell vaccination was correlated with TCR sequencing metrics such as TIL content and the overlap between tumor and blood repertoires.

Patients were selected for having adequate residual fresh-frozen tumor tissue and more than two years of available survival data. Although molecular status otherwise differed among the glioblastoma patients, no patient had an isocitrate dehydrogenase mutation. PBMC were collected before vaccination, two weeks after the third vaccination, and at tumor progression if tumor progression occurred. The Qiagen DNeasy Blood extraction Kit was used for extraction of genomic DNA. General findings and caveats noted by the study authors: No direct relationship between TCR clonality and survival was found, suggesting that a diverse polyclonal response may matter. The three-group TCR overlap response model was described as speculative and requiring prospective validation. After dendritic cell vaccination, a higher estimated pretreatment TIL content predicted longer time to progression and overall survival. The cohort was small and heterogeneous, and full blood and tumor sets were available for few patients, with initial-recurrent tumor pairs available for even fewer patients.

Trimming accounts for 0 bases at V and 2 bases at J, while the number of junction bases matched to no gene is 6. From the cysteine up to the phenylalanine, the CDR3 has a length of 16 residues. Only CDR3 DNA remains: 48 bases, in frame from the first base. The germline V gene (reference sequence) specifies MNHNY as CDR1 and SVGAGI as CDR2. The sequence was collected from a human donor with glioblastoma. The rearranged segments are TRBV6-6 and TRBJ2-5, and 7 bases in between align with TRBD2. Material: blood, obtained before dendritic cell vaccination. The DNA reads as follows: TGTGCCAGCAGTTACTCCGCGGGGGAGAATCAAGAGACCCAGTACTTC. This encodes CASSYSAGENQETQYF.